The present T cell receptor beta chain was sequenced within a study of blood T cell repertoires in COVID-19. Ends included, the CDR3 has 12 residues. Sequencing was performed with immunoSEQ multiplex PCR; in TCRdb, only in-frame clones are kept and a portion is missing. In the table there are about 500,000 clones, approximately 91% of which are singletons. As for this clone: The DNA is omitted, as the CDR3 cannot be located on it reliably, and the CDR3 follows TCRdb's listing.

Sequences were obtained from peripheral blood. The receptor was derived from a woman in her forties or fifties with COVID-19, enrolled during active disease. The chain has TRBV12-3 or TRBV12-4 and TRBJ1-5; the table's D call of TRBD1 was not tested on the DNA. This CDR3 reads CASSFAYGTVYF.